Following are 32 T cell receptor beta chains from one sample sequenced in a study of yellow fever vaccine responses in identical twins. Via MiXCR, TCRdb re-called the RT-PCR reads, giving one row per CDR3 protein. The sample shows about 23,000 distinct CDR3 sequences, around four fifths of them seen only once. Here the sequenced sample was T cells from blood (PBMCs), unsorted or a sorted subset (not recorded which), taken before or after yellow fever vaccination (not recorded which). All receptors derive from a woman between 18 and 29 years old who received the yellow fever vaccine.

This rearrangement joins TRBV5-1 to TRBJ1-1, with 8 positions matching TRBD1. V was clipped by 0 bases and J by 4 bases; unmatched bases: 8. The V gene's germline CDR1 is SGHRS and CDR2 YFSETQ. The CDR3 covers 16 residues. CDR3 bases: TGCGCCAGCAGCTTGGCCCCAGGGGGCGGAAGCACTGAAGCTTTCTTT. It encodes CASSLAPGGGSTEAFF.

This clonotype was found a few times. V usage is TRBV11-2 and J usage is TRBJ2-5; D is undetermined. This CDR3 has 15 residues. Per the germline V gene, CDR1 is SGHAT and CDR2 is FQNNGV. Trimming stripped 5 bases from V and 1 base from J, with 14 bases between. CDR3 region: CASSLNTATQETQYF. CDR3 bases: TGTGCCAGCAGCCTTAACACAGCCACCCAAGAGACCCAGTACTTC.

J is TRBJ2-1 and V is TRBV29-1; 7 bases agree with TRBD2. There are 14 residues in the CDR3. CDR1 is SQVTM, CDR2 ANQGSEA, per germline. Trimming took 6 bases from V and 9 from J; bases not matched to a gene: 14. CDR3 in amino acids: CSVLRLALFGEQFF. DNA for the CDR3: TGCAGCGTCCTCCGACTAGCTTTGTTCGGTGAGCAGTTCTTC.

The chain employs TRBV18 and TRBJ1-2; TRBD1 might be the D (5 bases). This CDR3 region has 14 residues. CDR1 and CDR2 (germline): KGHSH, LQKENI. With 6 bases removed from V and 4 bases from J, the gap between germline ends came to 15 bases. The DNA of the CDR3 is TGTGCCAGCTCTCCCAAAGAAGGGGCCTATGGCTACACCTTC. This sequence encodes CASSPKEGAYGYTF. Combining the CDR3 with reference TRBV18 and TRBJ1-2 gives the whole variable domain NAGVMQNPRHLVRRRGQEARLRCSPMKGHSHVYWYRQLPEEGLKFMVYLQKENIIDESGMPKERFSAEFPKEGPSILRIQQVVRGDSAAYFCASSPKEGAYGYTFGSGTRLTVV.

This clonotype came up once. The chain links TRBV29-1 to TRBJ1-1, with D unresolved. This CDR3 spans 13 amino acids. The germline V gene encodes CDR1 SQVTM and CDR2 ANQGSEA. Trimming removed 4 bases at V and 3 bases at J, with 12 bases between. This chain's CDR3 is CSVGVAGYTEAFF. CDR3 nucleotide sequence: TGCAGCGTTGGGGTGGCGGGATACACTGAAGCTTTCTTT.

This chain connects TRBV11-3 to TRBJ2-3, with 9 nucleotides matching TRBD1. CDR1 and CDR2 from the germline V gene are SGHNT and YENEEA. CDR3 length equals 14 residues. The V and J ends lost 6 bases and 6 bases, in that order; junction bases with no gene match: 7. This chain's CDR3 is CASSTGGARDTQYF. The CDR3 nucleotides read TGTGCCAGCAGTACAGGGGGCGCAAGGGATACGCAGTATTTT.

This clonotype has more than one count but fewer than ten. The CDR3 DNA sequence: TGTGCCAGCAGTGAAGCCACGACAGGGCCGAACACTGAAGCTTTCTTT. Encoded protein: CASSEATTGPNTEAFF. The chain employs TRBV2 and TRBJ1-1, with 7 bases lining up with TRBD1. The CDR3 is 16 residues long. V dropped 0 bases and J dropped 1; count of bases not matched to a gene: 5. Looked up from germline, CDR1 is SNHLY and CDR2 is FYNNEI.

The chain employs TRBV11-3 and TRBJ2-7; the match to TRBD1 covers 8 bases. CDR1 and CDR2 (germline): SGHNT, YENEEA. The CDR3 runs to 14 residues. The V gene end was trimmed by 2 bases and the J gene end by 5 bases; junction bases not matched to a gene: 5. CDR3 bases: TGTGCCAGCAGCTTATTGGCAGGGGGCAACGAGCAGTACTTC. Translated: CASSLLAGGNEQYF.

This clonotype has more than one count but fewer than ten. V and J are TRBV2 and TRBJ2-3; 11 bases map to TRBD1. J lost 5 bases, V lost 6 bases, and 10 bases had no gene match. Germline V CDR1 and CDR2: SNHLY, FYNNEI. This CDR3 region has 16 residues. DNA of the CDR3: TGTGCCAGCAGGGAGGACAGGGGGCTCGGGGGAGATACGCAGTATTTT. Translating it yields CASREDRGLGGDTQYF.

The rearrangement joins TRBV4-1 to TRBJ2-3, with 7 bases fitting TRBD2. The CDR3 is 16 residues long. J lost 3 bases, V lost 0 bases, and 6 bases had no gene match. Germline CDR1 MGHRA, CDR2 YSYEKL. CDR3 residues: CASSQDGAGLTDTQYF. The CDR3 region has the DNA TGCGCCAGCAGCCAAGATGGAGCGGGGTTGACAGATACGCAGTATTTT.

The chain joins TRBV4-1 to TRBJ2-1; D remains unclear. The CDR3 runs to 15 residues. V was shortened by 5 bases and J by 3 bases, with 14 bases between the two germline ends. The germline gives CDR1 MGHRA, CDR2 YSYEKL. The CDR3 region is CASSTRHSDYNEQFF. The CDR3 DNA follows: TGCGCCAGCAGCACCCGGCACTCGGACTACAATGAGCAGTTCTTC.

The V gene is TRBV20-1, the J gene TRBJ2-3; D is possibly TRBD1 (5 bases). The V end lost 1 base, the J end lost 10 bases, and 9 bases lay between the germline ends. This CDR3 contains 11 residues. Germline V gene sequence: CDR1 DFQATT, CDR2 SNEGSKA (reference sequence). CDR3 in amino acids: CSARGGAAQYF. For the CDR3, the DNA is TGCAGTGCTAGAGGGGGCGCCGCGCAGTATTTT.

The V call is TRBV11-1, the J call TRBJ2-5, with D uncertain. Looked up from germline, CDR1 is SGHAT and CDR2 is FQDESV (reference sequence). This CDR3 region has 13 residues. Trimming took off 3 bases at V and 7 bases at J, with 12 bases between the two ends. Written as DNA, the CDR3 is TGTGCCAGCAGCTTCTTGGGCGTTGGGACCCAGTACTTC. This translates into CASSFLGVGTQYF.

This chain connects TRBV29-1 to TRBJ1-1; D is undetermined. V shed 5 bases and J shed 4 bases, with 17 bases lying between them. This CDR3 region has 14 residues. Germline CDR1 is SQVTM and CDR2 is ANQGSEA. The DNA of the CDR3 is TGCAGCGTTCTCCGTGGGGTCGTGAGCACTGAAGCTTTCTTT. Translation: CSVLRGVVSTEAFF.

The chain employs TRBV5-4 and TRBJ2-3; unclear D gene. Deletions cut 1 base from V and 3 bases from J, with 3 bases between. The CDR3 runs to 12 residues. Germline assignment: CDR1 SGHNT and CDR2 YYREEE (reference sequence). In DNA, the CDR3 is TGTGCCAGCAGCTTGCAGACAGATACGCAGTATTTT. Its protein is CASSLQTDTQYF.

This clonotype was counted a few times. The chain joins TRBV20-1 to TRBJ2-1; D is possibly TRBD2 (5 bases). The V end lost 6 bases, the J end lost 8 bases, and 23 bases lay between the germline ends. The germline CDR1 and CDR2 sequences are DFQATT and SNEGSKA (reference sequence). The CDR3 spans 15 residues. CDR3 in amino acids: CSARAAGQGPDEQFF. The CDR3 bases are TGCAGTGCGCGGGCTGCGGGTCAAGGACCCGATGAGCAGTTCTTC.

CDR3: CASSKVRSGNEQFF. The CDR3 DNA sequence: TGTGCCAGCAGCAAAGTACGGTCTGGCAATGAGCAGTTCTTC. The J gene is TRBJ2-1, the V gene TRBV21-1. TRBV21-1 is a pseudogene locus. This CDR3 has 14 residues.

The V and J genes are TRBV2 and TRBJ2-7; the D is unclear. Germline loops: CDR1 SNHLY, CDR2 FYNNEI. Trimming took off 0 bases at V and 0 bases at J, with 9 bases between the two ends. The CDR3 covers 15 residues. The CDR3 spells CASSEAPAASYEQYV. The CDR3 DNA reads TGTGCCAGCAGTGAAGCGCCGGCGGCCTCCTACGAGCAGTACGTC.

The chain couples TRBV7-9 to TRBJ2-2; D remains ambiguous. CDR3 length equals 11 residues. From germline, CDR1 is SEHNR and CDR2 FQNEAQ (reference sequence). Between the trimmed V and J ends, which lost 2 bases and 7 bases, there was a span of 2 bases. The CDR3 region is CASSLFGELFF. The CDR3 region has the DNA TGTGCCAGCAGCTTATTCGGGGAGCTGTTTTTT.

The chain joins TRBV9 to TRBJ1-2; 11 bases map to TRBD1. The CDR3 is 17 amino acids. CDR1 SGDLS and CDR2 YYNGEE come from the germline V gene. J lost 8 bases, V lost 3 bases, and 15 bases had no gene match. The CDR3 region is CASSGPRTGGVKKGYTF. The CDR3 DNA reads as TGTGCCAGCAGCGGACCTAGGACAGGGGGCGTTAAGAAAGGCTACACCTTC.

The chain couples TRBV29-1 to TRBJ1-1, with D perhaps TRBD1 (6 bases). Germline values: CDR1 SQVTM, CDR2 ANQGSEA. Trimming cost V 7 bases and J 3 bases, with 15 bases left between them. The length of the CDR3 is 13 residues. CDR3 in DNA: TGCAGCGAATTCAGGGGAACGGACACTGAAGCTTTCTTT. Amino acid sequence: CSEFRGTDTEAFF.

The chain has TRBV5-4 and TRBJ1-1; D is unclear. The germline V gene has CDR1 SGHNT and CDR2 YYREEE (reference sequence). The V gene lost 4 bases and the J gene lost 4 bases, with 17 bases spanning the gap. The CDR3 is made up of 15 amino acids. CDR3 DNA: TGTGCCAGCAGCGGGCCCTCGATGTGGAGCACTGAAGCTTTCTTT. As protein: CASSGPSMWSTEAFF.

The chain has TRBV2 and TRBJ2-7; 8 positions match TRBD1. The CDR3 has 14 residues. Per the germline V gene, CDR1 is SNHLY and CDR2 is FYNNEI. The V gene end was trimmed by 4 bases and the J gene end by 4 bases; junction bases not matched to a gene: 6. As DNA, the CDR3 is TGTGCCAGCAGTGCGGGACAGGTAAATTACGAGCAGTACTTC. Protein product: CASSAGQVNYEQYF.

This clonotype was observed a single time. The CDR3 coding sequence is TGTGCCAGCAGCTTAGGTACCTACTCCTACGAGCAGTACTTC. Its translation: CASSLGTYSYEQYF. V gene TRBV11-3 combines with J gene TRBJ2-7; no reliable D call. V dropped 1 base and J dropped 0 bases, with 7 bases sitting between them. Germline CDR1 is SGHNT and CDR2 is YENEEA. The CDR3 totals 14 residues.

The chain carries TRBV11-2 and TRBJ2-5; the D gene is possibly TRBD2 (6 bases). This CDR3 has 12 amino acids. Germline CDR1 SGHAT, CDR2 FQNNGV. The V end lost 6 bases, the J end lost 5 bases, and 10 bases lay between the germline ends. The CDR3 DNA follows: TGTGCCAGCAGGAGGGAGGTGGAGACCCAGTACTTC. It is translated as CASRREVETQYF.

This clonotype was seen a few times. DNA for the CDR3: TGTGCCAGCAGTTCCCCTACTAGCGGCCAAGAGACCCAGTACTTC. It is translated as CASSSPTSGQETQYF. The rearrangement joins TRBV27 to TRBJ2-5; 8 bases fit TRBD2. The CDR3 extends over 15 amino acids. The V gene's germline CDR1 is MNHEY and CDR2 SMNVEV (reference sequence). V lost 4 bases and J lost 1; bases outside the gene matches: 5.

This sequence joins TRBV7-2 and TRBJ2-5, with D maybe TRBD2 (6 bases). V was shortened by 2 bases and J by 6 bases, with 22 bases between the two germline ends. Per germline, CDR1 SGHTA and CDR2 FQGNSA. This CDR3 spans 17 amino acids. The CDR3 region has the DNA TGTGCCAGCAGCTTACCCCGTGGTGGGGGAGGAGTGAAGACCCAGTACTTC. Amino acid sequence: CASSLPRGGGGVKTQYF.

V and J are TRBV10-1 and TRBJ1-6, with 7 bases identical to TRBD1. From germline, CDR1 is WNHNN and CDR2 SYGVQD (reference sequence). V shed 6 bases and J 10 bases; nucleotides not matched to a gene: 9. The CDR3 has 14 amino acids. CDR3 DNA sequence: TGCGCCAGCAGCCCGACAGGGATTAGATCACCCCTCCACTTT. Translation: CASSPTGIRSPLHF.

The chain employs TRBV11-1 and TRBJ2-1, with a tentative D call TRBD2 (6 bases). The V gene's germline CDR1 is SGHAT and CDR2 FQDESV (reference sequence). V lost 0 bases to trimming and J lost 14 bases, with 11 bases between them. The CDR3 sequence is 12 residues long. CDR3 region: CASSLAGGSEFF. CDR3 coding DNA: TGTGCCAGCAGCTTAGCAGGAGGGAGCGAGTTCTTC. The whole variable domain, remainder taken from reference TRBV11-1 and TRBJ2-1, is EAEVAQSPRYKITEKSQAVAFWCDPISGHATLYWYRQILGQGPELLVQFQDESVVDDSQLPKDRFSAERLKGVDSTLKIQPAELGDSAMYLCASSLAGGSEFFGPGTRLTVL.

The genes are TRBV25-1 and TRBJ2-5, with D perhaps being TRBD1 or TRBD2 (5 bases each). Per the germline V gene, CDR1 is MGHDK and CDR2 is SYGVNS. Trimming pared 2 bases from V and 4 bases from J, leaving 8 bases between. The CDR3 totals 13 residues. DNA for the CDR3: TGTGCCAGCAGTGAACCTGGGGGAGAGACCCAGTACTTC. Translating it yields CASSEPGGETQYF. Drawing the rest from reference TRBV25-1 and TRBJ2-5, the complete variable domain is EADIYQTPRYLVIGTGKKITLECSQTMGHDKMYWYQQDPGMELHLIHYSYGVNSTEKGDLSSESTVSRIRTEHFPLTLESARPSHTSQYLCASSEPGGETQYFGPGTRLLVL.

The J gene is TRBJ2-1, the V gene TRBV18; D uncertain. Germline CDR1 reads KGHSH; CDR2 reads LQKENI. V shed 3 bases and J shed 5 bases, with 11 bases lying between them. The length of the CDR3 is 14 residues. The CDR3 coding sequence is TGTGCCAGCTCACCCGGTACACAGCACAATGAGCAGTTCTTC. It yields the protein CASSPGTQHNEQFF. Filled out from reference TRBV18 and TRBJ2-1, the complete variable domain reads NAGVMQNPRHLVRRRGQEARLRCSPMKGHSHVYWYRQLPEEGLKFMVYLQKENIIDESGMPKERFSAEFPKEGPSILRIQQVVRGDSAAYFCASSPGTQHNEQFFGPGTRLTVL.

The rearrangement joins TRBV5-6 to TRBJ1-2; TRBD1 aligns across 7 bases. V was pared by 0 bases and J by 8 bases, with 4 bases of the junction left unmatched. The CDR3 extends over 13 amino acids. Germline assignment: CDR1 SGHDT and CDR2 YYEEEE. The CDR3 region is CASSLARTGGYTF. The CDR3 region has the DNA TGTGCCAGCAGCTTGGCCAGGACAGGCGGCTACACCTTC.